This TCR beta chain is drawn from a study of beta chain features in type 1 diabetes. This clone turned up a few times. The CDR3 is made up of 11 amino acids. The authors took one heparinised blood draw, averaging around 120 mL, from each donor. Sequenced material consisted of expressed TCRB transcripts (all of the isolated RNA was reverse transcribed). The data were produced by immunoSEQ multiplex PCR, yet TCRdb's version contains in-frame clones alone and is incomplete. The sample consists of hundreds of thousands of clones, about a sixth of them appearing once. Sequencing was carried out using naive CD4+ T cells from blood. The sequence was obtained from a man aged 18 to 29 in good health. This chain links TRBV21-1 with TRBJ1-2. TRBV21-1 is tagged as a pseudogene. The CDR3 is CASRYSRGYTF. CDR3 DNA: TGTGCCAGCCGATATTCTCGGGGCTACACCTTC.